This T cell receptor (beta chain) was observed in a study of blood T cells in healthy people across ages. Germline V CDR1 and CDR2: DFQATT, SNEGSKA (reference sequence). V lost 1 base and J 4 bases, leaving 7 bases between the germline ends. This CDR3 is 12 amino acids long. A second about 7 to 12 cycle PCR used barcoded and J-beta primers. CDR3-containing paired-end reads numbered at least 3 million in each sample. TCRdb re-analysed the 5' RACE reads in MiXCR, keeping a single row per CDR3 protein. The data contain more than 800,000 distinct CDR3 sequences, more than 35% of them singletons. This clonotype was obtained from a woman in her fifties or sixties in good health. This chain joins TRBV20-1 and TRBJ1-2; the D is unclear. What was sequenced was blood. The CDR3 here is CSARGDTYGYTF. The CDR3 nucleotides are TGCAGTGCTAGAGGTGACACCTATGGCTACACCTTC.